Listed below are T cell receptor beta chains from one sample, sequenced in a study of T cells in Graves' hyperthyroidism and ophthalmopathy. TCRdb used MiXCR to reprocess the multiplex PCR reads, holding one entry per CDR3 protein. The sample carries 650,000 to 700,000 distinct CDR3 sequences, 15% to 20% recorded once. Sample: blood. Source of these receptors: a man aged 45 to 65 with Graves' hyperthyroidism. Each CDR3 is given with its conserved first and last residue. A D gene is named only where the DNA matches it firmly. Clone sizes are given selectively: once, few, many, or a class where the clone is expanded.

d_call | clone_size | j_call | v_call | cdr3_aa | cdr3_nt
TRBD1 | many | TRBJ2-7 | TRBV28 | CASRPRTGGRGEQYF | TGTGCCAGCAGACCCCGGACAGGGGGCAGGGGCGAGCAGTACTTC
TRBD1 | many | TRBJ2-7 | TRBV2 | CASSAYQGANYEQYF | TGTGCCAGCAGTGCTTATCAGGGGGCGAACTACGAGCAGTACTTC
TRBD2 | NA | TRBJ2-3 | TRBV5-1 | CASSLEASGDTQYF | TGCGCCAGCAGCTTGGAGGCTAGCGGAGATACGCAGTATTTT
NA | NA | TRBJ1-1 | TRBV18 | CASSPTQTNLGFF | TGTGCCAGCTCACCAACACAGACCAACTTGGGGTTCTTT
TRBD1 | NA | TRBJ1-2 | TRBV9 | CASTQGVGGYGYTF | TGTGCCAGCACCCAGGGGGTTGGCGGCTATGGCTACACCTTC
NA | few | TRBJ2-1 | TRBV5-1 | CASSLIMANEQFF | TGCGCCAGCAGCTTGATAATGGCCAATGAGCAGTTCTTC
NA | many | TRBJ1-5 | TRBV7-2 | CASSVAGTNHQPQHF | TGTGCCAGCAGCGTCGCCGGGACAAACCATCAGCCCCAGCATTTT
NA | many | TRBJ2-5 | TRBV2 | CASSDEAGAAETQYF | TGTGCCAGCAGTGATGAAGCCGGCGCGGCAGAGACCCAGTACTTC
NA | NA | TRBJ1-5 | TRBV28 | CASSQRDSNQPQHF | TGTGCCAGCAGTCAAAGGGATAGCAATCAGCCCCAGCATTTT
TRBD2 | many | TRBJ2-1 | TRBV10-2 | CASTPAGGIYNEQFF | TGCGCCAGCACCCCAGCGGGAGGGATATACAATGAGCAGTTCTTC
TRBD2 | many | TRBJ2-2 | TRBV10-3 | CAISESRTSLTGELFF | TGTGCCATCAGTGAGTCTAGGACTAGCCTCACCGGGGAGCTGTTTTTT
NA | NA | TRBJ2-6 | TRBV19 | CASSGGKSGANVLTF | TGTGCCAGTAGTGGTGGGAAATCTGGGGCCAACGTCCTGACTTTC
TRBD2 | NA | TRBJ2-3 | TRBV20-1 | CSAAAGGTDTQYF | TGCAGTGCGGCTGCGGGAGGAACAGATACGCAGTATTTT
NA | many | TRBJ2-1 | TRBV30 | CAWSEDGGSDEQFF | TGTGCCTGGAGTGAAGACGGGGGATCGGATGAGCAGTTCTTC
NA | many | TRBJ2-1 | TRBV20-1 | CSARLGAYEAEEQFF | TGCAGTGCTAGATTGGGGGCTTATGAGGCGGAGGAGCAGTTCTTC
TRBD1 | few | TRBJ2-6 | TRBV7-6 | CASSSYRGLGANVLTF | TGTGCCAGCAGTTCATACAGGGGGCTGGGGGCCAACGTCCTGACTTTC
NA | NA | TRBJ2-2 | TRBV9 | CASSILDSNTGELSF | TGTGCCAGCAGCATCCTAGATTCGAACACCGGGGAGCTGTCTTTC
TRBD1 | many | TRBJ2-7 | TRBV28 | CASSPPGTGSYEQYF | TGTGCCAGCAGCCCCCCCGGGACAGGGTCCTACGAGCAGTACTTC
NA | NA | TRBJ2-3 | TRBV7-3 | CASSLNSATPDTQYF | TGTGCCAGCAGCTTAAATTCGGCGACCCCAGATACGCAGTATTTT
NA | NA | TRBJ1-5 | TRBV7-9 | CASSPENPDRQHF | TGTGCCAGCAGCCCAGAGAATCCGGACAGACAGCATTTT
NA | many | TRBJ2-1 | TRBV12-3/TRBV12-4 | CASSLSPDYNEQFF | TGTGCCAGCAGTTTGTCGCCAGACTACAATGAGCAGTTCTTC
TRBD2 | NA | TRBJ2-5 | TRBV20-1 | CSARAYRSGRAKETQYF | TGCAGTGCTAGAGCCTACCGTAGCGGGAGGGCCAAAGAGACCCAGTACTTC
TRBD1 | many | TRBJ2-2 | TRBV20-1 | CSARVERGQGRAGELFF | TGCAGTGCTAGAGTCGAGAGGGGACAGGGGAGGGCCGGGGAGCTGTTTTTT
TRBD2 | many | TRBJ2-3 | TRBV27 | CASSWEGITDTQYF | TGTGCCAGCAGTTGGGAGGGGATTACGGATACGCAGTATTTT
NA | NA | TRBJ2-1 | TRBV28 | CASTSSVRDFFLYNEQFF | TGTGCCAGCACCTCAAGCGTTCGGGATTTCTTCCTCTACAATGAGCAGTTCTTC
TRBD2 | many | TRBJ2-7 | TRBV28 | CASSTSGVPDEQYF | TGTGCCAGCAGTACTAGCGGGGTCCCCGACGAGCAGTACTTC
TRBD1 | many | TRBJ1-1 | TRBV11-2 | CASSYDRGNTEAFF | TGTGCCAGCAGCTACGACAGGGGGAACACTGAAGCTTTCTTT
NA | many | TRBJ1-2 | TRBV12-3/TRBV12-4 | CASSLTTGRHGYTF | TGTGCCAGCAGCTTAACAACAGGGAGACATGGCTACACCTTC
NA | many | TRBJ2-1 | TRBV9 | CASSVGRSVDNEQFF | TGTGCCAGCAGCGTAGGCAGGAGCGTCGACAATGAGCAGTTCTTC
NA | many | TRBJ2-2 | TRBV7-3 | CASSRGEVNTGELFF | TGTGCCAGCAGCCGGGGAGAGGTCAACACCGGGGAGCTGTTTTTT
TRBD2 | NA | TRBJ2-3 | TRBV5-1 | CASYTGTSGRTDTQCF | TGCGCCAGCTATACCGGGACTAGCGGCCGCACAGATACGCAGTGTTTT
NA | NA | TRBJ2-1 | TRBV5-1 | CASSNDRLSYNEQFF | TGCGCCAGCAGCAACGACAGGCTCTCCTACAATGAGCAGTTCTTC
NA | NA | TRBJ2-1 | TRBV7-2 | CASRLVPENEQFF | TGTGCCAGCAGATTAGTCCCGGAAAATGAGCAGTTCTTC
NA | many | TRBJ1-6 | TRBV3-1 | CASSPFGLGDSPLHF | TGTGCCAGCAGCCCCTTTGGCCTCGGGGATTCACCCCTCCACTTT
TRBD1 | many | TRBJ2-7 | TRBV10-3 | CAISDTGTGTYEQYF | TGTGCCATCAGTGACACCGGGACAGGGACTTACGAGCAGTACTTC
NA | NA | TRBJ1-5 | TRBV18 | CASSPVGGPVSQPQHF | TGTGCCAGCTCACCTGTTGGGGGGCCGGTGAGTCAGCCCCAGCATTTT